The sequence of this T cell receptor beta chain was determined in a study of regulatory T cells in long-lasting Graves disease. Time point given: persistent/refractory GD, antithyroid drugs over 5 years with positive TRAb. Following extraction of RNA from PBMCs, that RNA was used to make the TCR library. The V end lost 10 bases, the J end lost 3 bases, and 16 bases lay between the germline ends. Germline CDR1 and CDR2: LNHDA and SQIVND (reference sequence). This CDR3 contains 13 residues. In building TCR beta libraries, iRepertoire HTBI primers were used together with Arm-PCR of CDR3 regions. Using its own MiXCR run on the multiplex PCR reads, TCRdb lists one record per CDR3 protein. The data hold hundreds of thousands of distinct CDR3 sequences, with under 25% observed a single time. In its sample, this clonotype was seen a few times.

The chain is built from TRBV19 and TRBJ2-7; tentatively, D is TRBD1 (6 bases). The receptor comes from a female donor with Graves disease. The input for sequencing was peripheral blood mononuclear cells (PBMCs), taken when the disease was refractory, from a patient treated with antithyroid drugs. The CDR3 sequence: CATSRTEFYEQYF. CDR3 in DNA: TGTGCCACCTCGAGGACAGAGTTCTACGAGCAGTACTTC.